A single sample gave rise to the 11 T cell receptor beta chains below, sequenced in a study of T cells in Graves' hyperthyroidism and ophthalmopathy. Researchers took RNA transcripts and amplified the TCR beta CDR3 regions from them. The TCR CDR3 was amplified in a first-round RT-PCR using the HTBI primer set. TCRdb reprocessed the multiplex PCR reads via MiXCR and lists one record per CDR3 protein. The sample has under 300,000 distinct CDR3 sequences, roughly 15% seen once. The sample taken for sequencing was blood. These receptors were taken from a woman aged 45-65 years with Graves' hyperthyroidism that later progressed to Graves' ophthalmopathy.

This chain connects TRBV7-9 to TRBJ1-5; D is unclear. CDR3 length: 13 amino acids. The germline CDR1 and CDR2 sequences are SEHNR and FQNEAQ (reference sequence). Trimming stripped 3 bases from V and 9 bases from J, with 12 bases between. For the CDR3, the DNA is TGTGCCAGCAGCTTGAGGGCCGCGGGGCCCCAGCATTTT. Protein: CASSLRAAGPQHF.

There are many counts of this clonotype. V is TRBV7-9 and J is TRBJ2-1; D not resolved. The V end was cut by 5 bases, the J end by 9 bases, with 17 bases between. CDR1 is SEHNR, CDR2 FQNEAQ, per germline (reference sequence). This CDR3 is 14 amino acids long. The CDR3 coding sequence is TGTGCCAGCAGCCCCACCGTTGGCCCCATTGAGCAGTTCTTC. Encoded protein: CASSPTVGPIEQFF. The whole variable domain, remainder taken from reference TRBV7-9 and TRBJ2-1, is DTGVSQNPRHKITKRGQNVTFRCDPISEHNRLYWYRQTLGQGPEFLTYFQNEAQLEKSRLLSDRFSAERPKGSFSTLEIQRTEQGDSAMYLCASSPTVGPIEQFFGPGTRLTVL.

V is TRBV18 and J is TRBJ2-2; a weak D match, TRBD1 (6 bases). Germline-derived CDR1 and CDR2 are KGHSH and LQKENI. V lost 3 bases, J lost 1 base, and 9 bases lay in between. The CDR3 has 15 amino acids. CDR3 amino acids: CASSPDRQNTGELFF. The CDR3 coding sequence is TGTGCCAGCTCACCCGACAGGCAGAACACCGGGGAGCTGTTTTTT.

The CDR3 spells CASSFTGEDGYTF. The CDR3 DNA reads TGTGCCAGCAGTTTCACAGGGGAGGACGGCTACACCTTC. The chain combines TRBV27 with TRBJ1-2; 7 bases line up with TRBD1. The CDR3 totals 13 residues. The germline CDR1 and CDR2 sequences are MNHEY and SMNVEV (reference sequence). Unmatched junction bases numbered 6, after V lost 3 bases and J lost 8 bases.

V gene TRBV10-2 combines with J gene TRBJ2-3, with a possible D match to TRBD2 (5 bases). Germline V gene data show CDR1 as WSHSY and CDR2 as SAAADI. The V end was cut by 3 bases, the J end by 3 bases, with 13 bases between. This CDR3 has 15 amino acids. The CDR3 loop reads CASSDWGVGTDTQYF. CDR3 sequence (DNA): TGCGCCAGCAGTGACTGGGGAGTTGGTACAGATACGCAGTATTTT.

This clonotype was observed many times. The chain joins TRBV20-1 to TRBJ2-7; a weak D match, TRBD2 (6 bases). The CDR3 runs 14 residues. From germline, CDR1 is DFQATT and CDR2 SNEGSKA (reference sequence). The V and J ends lost 5 bases and 2 bases respectively, with 16 bases between them. CDR3 nucleotide sequence: TGCAGTGCTCCTCTTGCGGGGAAGGCCTACGAGCAGTACTTC. This encodes CSAPLAGKAYEQYF.

This clonotype was counted ten times or more. The chain couples TRBV5-1 to TRBJ2-2; TRBD1 matches 11 bases. The CDR3 loop spans 17 amino acids. V gave up 2 bases and J gave up 1 base; unmatched junction bases: 4. Per the germline V gene, CDR1 is SGHRS and CDR2 is YFSETQ. CDR3 protein: CASSFGGQGVNTGELFF. CDR3 DNA: TGCGCCAGCAGCTTCGGGGGACAGGGGGTGAACACCGGGGAGCTGTTTTTT.

As DNA, the CDR3 is TGCAGTGCTAGAGCCACAGGGGAGACCCAGTACTTC. It yields the protein CSARATGETQYF. This chain links TRBV20-1 with TRBJ2-5, with D maybe TRBD1 (6 bases). V was pared by 1 base and J by 5 bases, with 8 bases between. The germline CDR1 and CDR2 sequences are DFQATT and SNEGSKA (reference sequence). The CDR3 spans 12 residues.

This clonotype was counted many times. The chain joins TRBV6-1 to TRBJ2-2, with D possibly being TRBD1 or TRBD2 (5 bases each). Germline CDR1 MNHNS, CDR2 SASEGT. The CDR3 totals 13 residues. V was pared by 7 bases and J by 8 bases, with 14 bases between. Here the CDR3 DNA reads TGTGCCAGCACCGACCTCGGGACGGGGGAGCTGTTTTTT. Translation: CASTDLGTGELFF.

The chain employs TRBV5-1 and TRBJ1-2; perhaps TRBD1 as D (6 bases). Germline CDR1 reads SGHRS; CDR2 reads YFSETQ. The CDR3 covers 13 residues. Trimming left V 4 bases short and J 7 bases short, with 14 bases between. The CDR3 here is CASSPNTGSGYTF. The CDR3 nucleotides read TGCGCCAGCAGCCCAAACACAGGGAGTGGCTACACCTTC. The full variable domain, with the rest looked up from reference TRBV5-1 and TRBJ1-2, is KAGVTQTPRYLIKTRGQQVTLSCSPISGHRSVSWYQQTPGQGLQFLFEYFSETQRNKGNFPGRFSGRQFSNSRSEMNVSTLELGDSALYLCASSPNTGSGYTFGSGTRLTVV.

As DNA, the CDR3 is TGTGCCAGCAGCGTAGATCGGAATAATGGCTACACCTTC. This encodes CASSVDRNNGYTF. This chain joins TRBV9 and TRBJ1-2; unclear D gene. Germline loops: CDR1 SGDLS, CDR2 YYNGEE. Trimming removed 0 bases at V and 6 bases at J, with 9 bases between. This CDR3 is built from 13 residues.